This TCR beta chain was sequenced for a study of cytomegalovirus exposure and HLA in healthy donors. General study findings and limits: Specificity for CMV antigens was confirmed in vitro for a few of the CMV-associated chains. The authors later linked a missense DCLRE1C variant to TCR beta V- and J-gene trimming. Some public TCRs appeared in many individuals, while most sequences were rare. Evidence from a later analysis indicated that most CMV-associated TCR beta chains looked HLA-restricted.

Looked up from germline, CDR1 is SGHAT and CDR2 is FQNNGV. Trimming at V came to 1 base and at J to 0 bases, leaving 2 bases not matched to a gene. CDR3 size: 15 residues. Primers included in the PCR were 60 Vbeta and 13 Jbeta primers. Clones were read by immunoSEQ multiplex PCR, and TCRdb kept only the in-frame ones, dropping some. The table lists approximately 240,000 clones, around 88% of them singletons, with roughly 0.99% in the top ten. On this clone: Its specificity is unknown.

This receptor was taken from a woman between 18 and 30 years old in good health and CMV-seronegative. Sequencing input: PBMCs. V is TRBV11-2 and J is TRBJ1-1, with 7 positions matching TRBD1. CDR3: CASSLGQGMNTEAFF. The CDR3 DNA follows: TGTGCCAGCAGCTTAGGACAGGGAATGAACACTGAAGCTTTCTTT.